This record looks at one T cell receptor beta chain sequence and its context. What antigen it recognizes has not been identified. Base qualities are not recorded, but no much larger clone differs from it by a single base. The source of the sample is a study of blood T cell repertoires in COVID-19 (dated by TCRdb to 2018 to 2020). Regarding the study in general: Collaborator samples came from the United States, Italy and Spain and covered acute and convalescent phases of COVID-19. The prospective study material was composed of cDNA or gDNA derived from T cells, B-cell-depleted T cells, or PBMCs. Deeply sampled blood TCRbeta repertoires from subjects exposed to, actively infected with, or recovered from COVID-19 were included in the dataset. The repertoires were released in a freely available public database intended as a resource for research on the immune response to SARS-CoV-2. Samples came from the ongoing ImmuneRACE study (first 160 participants) plus 1,254 subjects from 6 global collaborators. The sample metadata nearly always contained a de-identified subject ID, COVID-19 status, age in years and sex. HLA class I and class II types, where available, came from metadata supplied by the sample provider rather than from assay-based typing. What the authors observed across the whole study: The quantity of clinical and demographic metadata differed by source and by participant and was supplied without curation.

TCRbeta CDR3 regions were amplified from genomic DNA using the immunoSEQ Assay, a bias-controlled multiplex PCR. Processing in the source paper ran as follows. Nucleated cell counts per sample were estimated from amplification of reference gene primers within the assay. To quantify the absolute abundance of each unique TCRbeta CDR3 rearrangement, sequence reads were collapsed and filtered. For each sample, productive Simpson clonality was calculated as the square root of Simpson's diversity index across productive rearrangements. In its TCRdb copy, this immuneACCESS table keeps in-frame sequences only and misses some clones. Where compared with another copy, unresolved V genes explain less than half of these, and the others have no known cause. Clonal size and the V and J genes are those of that table, whereas D and trimming came from the DNA. Recorded for this sample are about 240,000 clones; roughly 80% of them occurred a single time. Roughly 3.4% of the sample is held by the ten biggest clonotypes.

The collaborating institutions used their own protocols to collect whole blood in K2EDTA tubes. For TCRbeta analysis, collaborators shipped samples as frozen whole blood, isolated PBMCs, or DNA extracted from either of those sample types. Trimmed from V: 8 bases; trimmed from J: 1 base; junction bases lacking a gene match: 10. From the cysteine up to the phenylalanine, the CDR3 has a length of 15 residues. Only the CDR3 DNA is retained, 45 bases long and in frame from the first base. For CDR1 and CDR2, the germline V gene (reference sequence) lists MNHEY and SMNVEV. The V gene is TRBV27 and the J gene is TRBJ2-7, with 8 junctional bases fitting TRBD2. The clonotype originates from a woman under 30 with acute or convalescent COVID-19. Sequencing was performed on peripheral blood. The CDR3 in this case is CASGSGGGGSYEQYF. Here is the DNA: TGTGCCAGCGGTTCGGGGGGGGGTGGGTCCTACGAGCAGTACTTC.